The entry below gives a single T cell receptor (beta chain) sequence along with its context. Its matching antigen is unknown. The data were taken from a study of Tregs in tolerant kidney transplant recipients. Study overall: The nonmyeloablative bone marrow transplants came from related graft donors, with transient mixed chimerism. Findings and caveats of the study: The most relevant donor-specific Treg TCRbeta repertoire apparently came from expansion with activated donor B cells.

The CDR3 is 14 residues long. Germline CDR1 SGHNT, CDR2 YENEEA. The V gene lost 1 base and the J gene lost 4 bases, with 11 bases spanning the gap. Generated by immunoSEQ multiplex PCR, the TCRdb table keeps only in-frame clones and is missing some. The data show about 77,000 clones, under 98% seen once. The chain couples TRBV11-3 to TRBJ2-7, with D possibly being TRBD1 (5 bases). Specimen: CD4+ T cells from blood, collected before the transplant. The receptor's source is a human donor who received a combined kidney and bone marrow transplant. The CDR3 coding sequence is TGTGCCAGCAGCTTAGTATATGGGGCATACGAGCAGTACTTC. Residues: CASSLVYGAYEQYF.